Presented here are 32 T cell receptor beta chains from one specimen sequenced in a study of persistence of HIV-infected CD4 T cells (dated by TCRdb to about 2020). The sample's treatment or condition label, decoded: suppressive antiretroviral therapy. A pool of overlapping HIV-1 Gag 15-mer peptides was used at roughly 0.93 ug per peptide per mL for cell stimulation. Memory populations depleted of antigen-responding cells were obtained by sorting nonresponding CD40L-negative CD69-negative CD45RO-high memory CD4+ T cells. No cognate antigen is known for these TCRs. TCRbeta repertoires were sequenced from genomic DNA with the immunoSEQ hsTCRB assay version 4 in survey mode. What TCRdb holds here is the immuneACCESS table cut down to in-frame rearrangements. Part of the clones is not present; checked against another copy, under half of the missing clones reflect an unresolved V gene, and the others are unexplained. Within this sample are about 64,000 clones, with more than 70% of them counted one time only. Under 2% of the sample is held by the ten biggest clonotypes.

The input for sequencing was CD4+ T cells sorted from PBMCs after roughly 18-hour stimulation, taken from a patient who received antiretroviral therapy. Sample cell subset or site, as interpreted from the label and publication: CD40L-CD69- CD45RO-high memory CD4 T cells not responding to Gag peptides. These receptor sequences come from an adult man with HIV who was CMV-seropositive.

Comments on this clone: The same CDR3 is also encoded by other DNA sequences in this sample. This sequence joins TRBV4-1 and TRBJ1-6; D uncertain. The CDR3 consists of 14 residues. Trimming pared 1 base from V and 7 bases from J, leaving 8 bases between. CDR1 is MGHRA and CDR2 is YSYEKL in the germline V gene. The CDR3 reads CASSQGRSNSPLHF. In DNA form, the CDR3 reads TGCGCCAGCAGCCAAGGTCGCAGCAATTCACCCCTCCACTTT.

This clone came up a few times. The V call is TRBV3-1 (or the pseudogene TRBV3-2), the J call TRBJ2-1; TRBD1 aligns across 9 bases. The CDR3 has 14 amino acids. Germline trimming cut 5 bases from V and 7 bases from J; bases unmatched to any gene: 6. CDR1 and CDR2 from the germline V gene are LGHDT and YNNKEL (reference sequence). DNA of the CDR3: TGTGCCAGCAGCTTTACCGGGACAGGGAATGAGCAGTTCTTC. Protein sequence: CASSFTGTGNEQFF.

The rearrangement joins TRBV6-5 to TRBJ1-3, with unresolved D. Germline V lookup: CDR1 MNHEY, CDR2 SVGAGI. This CDR3 is built from 15 residues. V lost 2 bases and J 0 bases, leaving 8 bases between the germline ends. The CDR3 protein is CASSYRGNSGNTIYF. The CDR3 DNA reads as TGTGCCAGCAGTTACCGCGGGAACTCTGGAAACACCATATATTTT.

The chain carries TRBV6-5 and TRBJ1-1, with D unclear. Trimming pared 10 bases from V and 0 bases from J, leaving 12 bases between. The CDR3 has 13 amino acids. Germline assignment: CDR1 MNHEY and CDR2 SVGAGI. The CDR3 protein is CATMNSLNTEAFF. In DNA, the CDR3 is TGTGCCACCATGAACAGTCTGAACACTGAAGCTTTCTTT.

This chain connects TRBV2 to TRBJ1-4; D ambiguous. Trimming shortened V by 4 bases and J by 5 bases, and 11 bases separated the two germline ends. Germline CDR1 is SNHLY and CDR2 is FYNNEI. There are 14 residues in the CDR3. The CDR3 reads CASSAGLQNEKLFF. The CDR3 coding sequence is TGTGCCAGCAGTGCGGGGTTACAAAATGAAAAACTGTTTTTT.

The rearrangement uses TRBV2 and TRBJ1-1, with a tentative D call TRBD1 (6 bases). Germline CDR1 and CDR2: SNHLY and FYNNEI. CDR3 size: 15 residues. Trimming pared 4 bases from V and 2 bases from J, leaving 14 bases between. The CDR3 loop is CASSAPQGDNTEAFF. The CDR3 DNA reads TGTGCCAGCAGTGCCCCACAGGGAGATAACACTGAAGCTTTCTTT.

V and J are TRBV6-1 and TRBJ1-4; a possible D gene is TRBD1 (6 bases). The CDR3 sequence is 17 residues long. Germline CDR1 reads MNHNS; CDR2 reads SASEGT. V was pared by 2 bases and J by 0 bases, with 13 bases between. The CDR3 protein is CASSERGTVATNEKLFF. CDR3 nucleotides: TGTGCCAGCAGTGAAAGGGGGACCGTAGCAACTAATGAAAAACTGTTTTTT.

This chain connects TRBV28 to TRBJ1-5, with D perhaps TRBD1 (5 bases). V was pared by 6 bases and J by 8 bases, with 11 bases between. The germline CDR1 and CDR2 sequences are MDHEN and SYDVKM. The CDR3 runs to 12 residues. In nucleotides, the CDR3 is TGTGCCAGCAGGGGGGGTGAGAAGCCCCAGCATTTT. It specifies CASRGGEKPQHF.

The V call is TRBV5-1, the J call TRBJ2-1; 7 bases fit TRBD1. This CDR3 spans 14 amino acids. V was clipped by 6 bases and J by 4 bases; unmatched bases: 7. The germline V gene encodes CDR1 SGHRS and CDR2 YFSETQ. The CDR3, as DNA: TGCGCCAGCAAGGGGACAGCGACTTACAATGAGCAGTTCTTC. It encodes CASKGTATYNEQFF.

The rearrangement uses TRBV5-5 and TRBJ1-1; TRBD1 matches 7 bases. Germline V gene data show CDR1 as SGHKS and CDR2 as YYEKEE (reference sequence). The CDR3 is made up of 13 amino acids. V shed 4 bases, J shed 5 bases, and the junction held 5 bases outside the gene matches. The CDR3 coding sequence is TGTGCCAGCAGCACCAGGGGGAGAACTGAAGCTTTCTTT. It yields the protein CASSTRGRTEAFF.

The gene calls are TRBV15 and TRBJ1-3; a possible D gene is TRBD1 (5 bases). The germline V gene encodes CDR1 LNHNV and CDR2 YYDKDF (reference sequence). This CDR3 spans 16 amino acids. V was cut by 0 bases and J by 6 bases, with 15 bases left in between. The DNA for the CDR3 is TGTGCCACCAGCAGAGAACCGGGACGGATATTAAACACCATATATTTT. As protein: CATSREPGRILNTIYF.

This clone was seen only once. V and J are TRBV7-8 and TRBJ2-2; the match to TRBD1 covers 10 bases. Germline CDR1 and CDR2: SGHVS and FQNEAQ. The CDR3 length is 15 residues. The V gene end was trimmed by 5 bases and the J gene end by 5 bases; junction bases not matched to a gene: 5. CDR3 loop: CASSLRDRGTGELFF. As DNA, the CDR3 is TGTGCCAGCAGCCTCCGGGACAGGGGAACCGGGGAGCTGTTTTTT.

CDR3: CAISPDSRNQPQHF. The CDR3 DNA reads TGTGCCATCAGTCCCGACAGCCGCAATCAGCCCCAGCATTTT. The chain couples TRBV10-3 to TRBJ1-5; tentatively, D is TRBD1 (5 bases). Germline values: CDR1 ENHRY, CDR2 SYGVKD. The V end was cut by 5 bases, the J end by 2 bases, with 10 bases between. The CDR3 runs to 14 residues.

J is TRBJ1-1 and V is TRBV29-1, with D uncertain. CDR1 is SQVTM and CDR2 is ANQGSEA in the germline V gene. The V and J ends lost 7 bases and 4 bases respectively, with 13 bases between them. The CDR3 spans 12 residues. As DNA, the CDR3 is TGCAGCGCGGGCAGCCAAGGCACTGAAGCTTTCTTT. This sequence encodes CSAGSQGTEAFF.

V usage is TRBV6-5 and J usage is TRBJ2-1; D perhaps matches TRBD2 (5 bases). Trimming removed 7 bases from V and 0 bases from J, with 13 bases in between. The germline V gene has CDR1 MNHEY and CDR2 SVGAGI. The CDR3 covers 15 residues. DNA of the CDR3: TGTGCCAGCAATCCTAGGAGGAACTCCTACAATGAGCAGTTCTTC. Translated, it gives CASNPRRNSYNEQFF.

This chain uses TRBV15 with TRBJ2-2, with 9 bases lining up with TRBD1. Germline loops: CDR1 LNHNV, CDR2 YYDKDF (reference sequence). V was clipped by 5 bases and J by 6 bases; unmatched bases: 4. The CDR3 totals 14 residues. The CDR3 here is CATSGWDRAGELFF. The CDR3 bases are TGTGCCACCAGCGGCTGGGACAGGGCCGGGGAGCTGTTTTTT.

The rearrangement joins TRBV6-5 to TRBJ2-1, with 8 bases fitting TRBD1. V dropped 4 bases and J dropped 5; count of bases not matched to a gene: 7. There are 15 residues in the CDR3. Germline loops: CDR1 MNHEY, CDR2 SVGAGI. The CDR3 protein is CASSSPRTGNNEQFF. In DNA form, the CDR3 reads TGTGCCAGCAGTTCGCCTAGGACAGGGAACAATGAGCAGTTCTTC.

The V and J genes are TRBV4-1 and TRBJ1-1, with a possible D match to TRBD1 (5 bases). The V and J ends lost 0 bases and 10 bases respectively, with 12 bases between them. Per the germline V gene, CDR1 is MGHRA and CDR2 is YSYEKL. This CDR3 has 13 amino acids. The CDR3 nucleotides read TGCGCCAGCAGCCAAGATCGGGGGTGGGTAGCTTTCTTT. It specifies CASSQDRGWVAFF.

The chain joins TRBV18 to TRBJ2-7; D perhaps matches TRBD1 (6 bases). Germline loops: CDR1 KGHSH, CDR2 LQKENI. V dropped 6 bases and J dropped 2 bases, with 14 bases sitting between them. This CDR3 contains 14 residues. Here the CDR3 DNA reads TGTGCCAGCTCCCCTGGACAGCCTACCTACGAGCAGTACTTC. Encoded protein: CASSPGQPTYEQYF.

The chain carries TRBV5-1 and TRBJ2-3, with D unclear. This CDR3 comprises 15 residues. V dropped 0 bases and J dropped 0 bases, with 8 bases sitting between them. Per the germline V gene, CDR1 is SGHRS and CDR2 is YFSETQ. The CDR3 here is CASSLAGRSTDTQYF. CDR3 in DNA: TGCGCCAGCAGCTTGGCCGGCAGGAGCACAGATACGCAGTATTTT. The full variable domain, rest sourced from reference TRBV5-1 and TRBJ2-3, is KAGVTQTPRYLIKTRGQQVTLSCSPISGHRSVSWYQQTPGQGLQFLFEYFSETQRNKGNFPGRFSGRQFSNSRSEMNVSTLELGDSALYLCASSLAGRSTDTQYFGPGTRLTVL.

This chain connects TRBV6-5 to TRBJ1-4, with TRBD1 matching 7 bases. The CDR3 runs 15 residues. Germline V lookup: CDR1 MNHEY, CDR2 SVGAGI. Germline trimming cut 5 bases from V and 5 bases from J; bases unmatched to any gene: 8. The DNA of the CDR3 is TGTGCCAGCAGTCAACGGGGACAGCTCAATGAAAAACTGTTTTTT. Its protein is CASSQRGQLNEKLFF.

This clone is a singleton in its sample. This chain uses TRBV6-5 with TRBJ1-1; D unclear. Trimming pared 6 bases from V and 5 bases from J, leaving 13 bases between. The CDR3 covers 13 residues. The germline V gene encodes CDR1 MNHEY and CDR2 SVGAGI. The DNA of the CDR3 is TGTGCCAGCAGGAGCGTTGATTCGACTGAAGCTTTCTTT. This sequence encodes CASRSVDSTEAFF.

The rearrangement links TRBV2 to TRBJ2-2, with a weak D call TRBD2 (5 bases). V lost 4 bases, J lost 8 bases, and 14 bases lay in between. There are 14 residues in the CDR3. The germline CDR1 and CDR2 sequences are SNHLY and FYNNEI. This CDR3 is CASSATLREGELFF. In nucleotides, the CDR3 is TGTGCCAGCAGTGCAACCCTGAGGGAGGGGGAGCTGTTTTTT.

The V call is TRBV4-2, the J call TRBJ1-3; D is ambiguous. Germline V gene lookup returns CDR1 LGHNA and CDR2 YNFKEQ. V lost 2 bases and J 1 base, leaving 12 bases between the germline ends. This CDR3 has 16 residues. CDR3 nucleotides: TGTGCCAGCAGCCAAAGTCAGGCTGCTTCTGGAAACACCATATATTTT. As protein: CASSQSQAASGNTIYF.

This clone was seen more than once but under ten times. CDR3 in amino acids: CASSLVPTTGSGNQPQHF. CDR3 sequence (DNA): TGTGCCAGCAGCTTAGTACCCACGACAGGGTCCGGCAATCAGCCCCAGCATTTT. The genes are TRBV11-3 and TRBJ1-5, with 7 bases fitting TRBD1. The ends lost 1 base at V and 2 bases at J; junction bases unmatched: 11. The CDR3 has 18 residues. The germline V gene has CDR1 SGHNT and CDR2 YENEEA.

The rearrangement links TRBV19 to TRBJ2-2; unclear D gene. V lost 4 bases to trimming and J lost 4 bases, with 13 bases between them. CDR1 and CDR2 (germline): LNHDA, SQIVND (reference sequence). The CDR3 length is 15 residues. CDR3: CASSTLLSSTGELFF. DNA of the CDR3: TGTGCCAGTAGTACCCTCCTTAGCAGCACCGGGGAGCTGTTTTTT.

The rearrangement uses TRBV6-1 and TRBJ1-2; D is perhaps TRBD1 (6 bases). The CDR3 contains 13 residues. V dropped 0 bases and J dropped 6 bases, with 8 bases sitting between them. The V gene's germline CDR1 is MNHNS and CDR2 SASEGT. The CDR3 region has the DNA TGTGCCAGCAGTGAAGCGAAGGGGGATGGCTACACCTTC. Translating it yields CASSEAKGDGYTF.

This chain connects TRBV18 to TRBJ1-4, with a tentative D call TRBD1 (6 bases). V lost 2 bases and J 5 bases, leaving 15 bases between the germline ends. The CDR3 is 16 residues long. CDR1 and CDR2 (germline): KGHSH, LQKENI. The CDR3 sequence: CASSPFQGQGNEKLFF. The CDR3 coding sequence is TGTGCCAGCTCACCATTCCAGGGTCAGGGGAATGAAAAACTGTTTTTT.

This chain links TRBV5-1 with TRBJ2-1, with D tentatively TRBD2 (5 bases). Germline V gene sequence: CDR1 SGHRS, CDR2 YFSETQ. The CDR3 has 12 residues. V shed 6 bases and J shed 9 bases, with 13 bases lying between them. The CDR3 coding sequence is TGCGCCAGCAAATCGGTGGAGGCTGAGCAGTTCTTC. It encodes CASKSVEAEQFF.

There are a few counts of this clone. The genes are TRBV6-1 and TRBJ2-7; no clear D gene. The CDR3 extends over 13 amino acids. Trimming shortened V by 3 bases and J by 8 bases, and 14 bases separated the two germline ends. Germline values: CDR1 MNHNS, CDR2 SASEGT. CDR3 coding DNA: TGTGCCAGCAGTGATTGGCTTCCTACGAAGCAGTACTTC. Translation: CASSDWLPTKQYF.

This clone was detected only a few times. This chain links TRBV4-1 with TRBJ2-7; D gene ambiguous. The length of the CDR3 is 16 residues. The germline V gene encodes CDR1 MGHRA and CDR2 YSYEKL. Trimming took 0 bases from V and 2 from J, leaving 14 bases between them. The CDR3 loop reads CASSQDTAGTPYEQYF. In DNA, the CDR3 is TGCGCCAGCAGCCAAGATACGGCCGGAACTCCCTACGAGCAGTACTTC.

The chain uses TRBV28 and TRBJ1-2; D not certain. The V gene lost 4 bases and the J gene lost 7 bases, with 13 bases spanning the gap. The CDR3 extends over 13 amino acids. Germline CDR1 is MDHEN and CDR2 is SYDVKM. The CDR3 sequence: CASSSHPMGGYTF. The CDR3 bases are TGTGCCAGCAGTTCCCACCCGATGGGTGGCTACACCTTC.